This is a list of T cell receptor beta chains from one sample in a study of blood T cell repertoires in COVID-19. Assay: immunoSEQ multiplex PCR; the TCRdb copy retains only in-frame clones and omits some. There are over 110,000 clones in the sample; 85% to 90% occur only once, and about 11% lies in the top ten. The sample taken for sequencing was PBMCs or T cells enriched from blood (not recorded which). The receptors were gathered from a man in his sixties who had recovered from COVID-19. Each CDR3 is given with its conserved first and last residue. Fields, in order: clone size, J gene, V gene, D gene, CDR3 length, CDR3 protein, CDR3 DNA. The D gene is left open where the match is weak. Clone sizes are given selectively: once, few, many, or a class where the clone is expanded.

>few|TRBJ1-2|TRBV6-1|.|15
CASSEAWDSIYGYTF
TGTGCCAGCAGTGAAGCATGGGACTCGATATATGGCTACACCTTC
>.|TRBJ1-2|TRBV19|.|14
CASSLQGLNYGYTF
TGTGCCAGTAGCCTCCAGGGGTTAAACTATGGCTACACCTTC
>.|TRBJ2-7|TRBV14|TRBD1|15
CASSHGQGRTYEQYF
TGTGCCAGCAGCCATGGACAGGGTCGGACCTACGAGCAGTACTTC
>.|TRBJ1-4|TRBV3-1/TRBV3-2|.|15
CASSQAMGGGEKLFF
TGTGCCAGCAGCCAAGCCATGGGAGGTGGGGAAAAACTGTTTTTT
>.|TRBJ1-5|TRBV10-3|.|16
CAISESVTGVGQPQHF
TGTGCCATCAGTGAGTCAGTGACGGGAGTCGGGCAGCCCCAGCATTTT
>.|TRBJ2-5|TRBV5-4|TRBD2|13
CASSWDYQETQYF
TGTGCCAGCAGCTGGGACTATCAAGAGACCCAGTACTTC
>.|TRBJ2-1|TRBV6-4|.|12
CASSDFGQPRLF
TGTGCCAGCAGTGACTTCGGACAACCCCGGCTCTTC
>.|TRBJ2-5|TRBV24-1|TRBD1|16
CATSDAGQGRQETQYF
TGTGCCACCAGTGATGCCGGACAGGGGAGGCAAGAGACCCAGTACTTC
>few|TRBJ2-7|TRBV2|.|14
CASSEEQLLDEQYF
TGTGCCAGCAGTGAAGAACAGCTCTTGGACGAGCAGTACTTC
>.|TRBJ1-4|TRBV5-1|TRBD1|16
CASSLGGGSPNEKLFF
TGCGCCAGCAGCTTGGGAGGGGGCAGCCCTAATGAAAAACTGTTTTTT
>.|TRBJ2-7|TRBV23-1|.|15
CASSQCRDTSYEQYF
TGCGCCAGCAGTCAATGCCGGGACACTTCCTACGAGCAGTACTTC
>.|TRBJ2-2|TRBV19|.|14
CASSIRGNTGELFF
TGTGCCAGTAGTATAAGAGGGAACACCGGGGAGCTGTTTTTT
>.|TRBJ2-3|TRBV20-1|.|16
CSASRGGASGTDTQYF
TGCAGTGCTAGTCGCGGCGGGGCCTCGGGCACAGATACGCAGTATTTT
>.|TRBJ2-1|TRBV5-1|TRBD2|16
CASSFSGTSGVDEQFF
TGCGCCAGCAGCTTCTCCGGGACTAGCGGGGTCGATGAGCAGTTCTTC
>once|TRBJ2-7|TRBV7-3|TRBD1|14
CASSLTSGGYEQYF
TGTGCCAGCAGCTTAACGTCAGGGGGTTACGAGCAGTACTTC
>.|TRBJ2-7|TRBV9|TRBD1|16
CASSVFPGTESYEQYF
TGTGCCAGCAGCGTATTTCCGGGGACAGAGAGTTACGAGCAGTACTTC
>.|TRBJ2-1|TRBV2|.|12
CASRSSYNEQFF
TGTGCCAGCAGGAGCTCCTACAATGAGCAGTTCTTC
>.|TRBJ2-5|TRBV5-1|TRBD2|15
CASSRGGREVETQYF
TGCGCCAGCAGCCGGGGGGGAAGAGAGGTAGAGACCCAGTACTTC
>.|TRBJ1-5|TRBV4-2|.|15
CASSQVLGDNEPQHF
TGTGCCAGCAGCCAAGTTCTCGGGGACAACGAGCCCCAGCATTTT
>.|TRBJ1-5|TRBV6-1|TRBD1|15
CASSDADRYNQPQHF
TGTGCCAGCAGTGACGCGGACAGGTACAATCAGCCCCAGCATTTT
>.|TRBJ1-6|TRBV5-1|TRBD1|15
CASRDRFNYNSPLHF
TGCGCCAGCCGGGACAGATTCAACTATAATTCACCCCTCCACTTT
>.|TRBJ2-1|TRBV28|TRBD1|16
CASSTLDREAYNEQFF
TGTGCCAGCAGTACCCTGGACAGGGAAGCCTACAATGAGCAGTTCTTC
>.|TRBJ2-2|TRBV5-1|TRBD1|16
CASSHPGTGAVGELFF
TGCGCCAGCAGCCATCCCGGGACAGGGGCGGTCGGGGAGCTGTTTTTT
>.|TRBJ2-1|TRBV6-5|TRBD2|16
CASSYVGTSGRNEQFF
TGTGCCAGCAGTTACGTGGGGACTAGCGGGAGGAATGAGCAGTTCTTC
>.|TRBJ2-7|TRBV9|TRBD2|16
CASSTSGLAGTYEQYF
TGTGCCAGCAGCACCAGCGGACTAGCGGGAACCTACGAGCAGTACTTC
>.|TRBJ2-3|TRBV15|TRBD1|16
CATSRDQGASTDTQYF
TGTGCCACCAGCAGAGATCAGGGGGCGAGCACAGATACGCAGTATTTT
>.|TRBJ2-5|TRBV29-1|TRBD2|15
CSVEGASGGKETQYF
TGCAGCGTTGAAGGGGCTAGCGGGGGGAAGGAGACCCAGTACTTC
>.|TRBJ1-2|TRBV10-3|.|13
CAISHGLEDGYTF
TGTGCCATCAGCCATGGACTAGAAGACGGCTACACCTTC
>.|TRBJ1-6|TRBV6-5|.|14
CAVQDSSYNSPLHF
TGTGCCGTTCAAGACAGCTCCTATAATTCACCCCTCCACTTT
>once|TRBJ1-2|TRBV30|.|11
CALEVNYGYTF
TGTGCGCTAGAGGTTAACTATGGCTACACCTTC
>.|TRBJ2-5|TRBV24-1|.|14
CATSDAGESGTQYF
TGTGCCACCAGTGATGCAGGGGAATCGGGGACCCAGTACTTC
>.|TRBJ1-1|TRBV4-1|.|17
CASSRYSQGGTNTEAFF
TGCGCCAGCAGCCGATATTCGCAGGGTGGTACGAACACTGAAGCTTTCTTT
>.|TRBJ2-3|TRBV18|TRBD2|16
CASSRGLAGRGDTQYF
TGTGCCAGCTCACGAGGACTAGCGGGGAGGGGAGATACGCAGTATTTT
>.|TRBJ2-1|TRBV9|.|16
CASSVSVQQAANEQFF
TGTGCCAGCAGCGTATCCGTTCAACAGGCCGCGAATGAGCAGTTCTTC
>few|TRBJ2-7|TRBV19|TRBD2|15
CASSAGLAGLGEQYF
TGTGCCAGTAGTGCAGGACTAGCGGGGCTCGGGGAGCAGTACTTC
>.|TRBJ2-7|TRBV5-1|TRBD1|14
CASSFGTGSGEQYF
TGCGCCAGCAGCTTCGGGACAGGGTCGGGCGAGCAGTACTTC
>.|TRBJ1-1|TRBV2|TRBD1|16
CATLGGQGDMNTEAFF
TGTGCCACCCTAGGGGGGCAGGGGGATATGAACACTGAAGCTTTCTTT
>.|TRBJ2-1|TRBV20-1|.|17
CSASRGSQWAWLNEQFF
TGCAGTGCTAGTCGTGGGAGTCAGTGGGCTTGGCTCAATGAGCAGTTCTTC
>.|TRBJ1-2|TRBV15|.|14
CATSRGATTYGYTF
TGTGCCACCAGCAGGGGGGCGACGACCTATGGCTACACCTTC
>.|TRBJ1-2|TRBV30|.|13
CAWSGPLRWHYTF
TGTGCCTGGAGCGGCCCCCTGAGGTGGCACTACACCTTC
>.|TRBJ1-2|TRBV18|.|13
CASSPKQGAGYTF
TGTGCCAGCTCACCTAAACAGGGTGCTGGCTACACCTTC
>.|TRBJ1-6|TRBV7-8|.|15
CASSHRRDYNSPLHF
TGTGCCAGCAGCCACCGACGGGACTATAATTCACCCCTCCACTTT